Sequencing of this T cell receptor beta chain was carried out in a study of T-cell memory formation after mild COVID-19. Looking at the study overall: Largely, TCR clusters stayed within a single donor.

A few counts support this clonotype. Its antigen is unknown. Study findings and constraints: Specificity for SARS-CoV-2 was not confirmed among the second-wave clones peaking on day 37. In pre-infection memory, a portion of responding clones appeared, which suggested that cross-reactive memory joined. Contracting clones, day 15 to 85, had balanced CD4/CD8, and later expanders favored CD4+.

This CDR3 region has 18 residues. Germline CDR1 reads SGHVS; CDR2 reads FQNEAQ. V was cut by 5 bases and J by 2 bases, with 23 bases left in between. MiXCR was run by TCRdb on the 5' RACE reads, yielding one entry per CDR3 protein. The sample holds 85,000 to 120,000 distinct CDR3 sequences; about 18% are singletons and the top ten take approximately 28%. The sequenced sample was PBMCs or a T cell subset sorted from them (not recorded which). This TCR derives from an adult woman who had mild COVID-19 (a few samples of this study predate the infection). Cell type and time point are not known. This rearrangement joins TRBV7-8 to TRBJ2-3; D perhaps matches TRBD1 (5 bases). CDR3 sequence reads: CASSTTRVTVNLTDTQYF. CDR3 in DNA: TGTGCCAGCAGCACTACGAGAGTGACAGTCAACCTCACAGATACGCAGTATTTT.